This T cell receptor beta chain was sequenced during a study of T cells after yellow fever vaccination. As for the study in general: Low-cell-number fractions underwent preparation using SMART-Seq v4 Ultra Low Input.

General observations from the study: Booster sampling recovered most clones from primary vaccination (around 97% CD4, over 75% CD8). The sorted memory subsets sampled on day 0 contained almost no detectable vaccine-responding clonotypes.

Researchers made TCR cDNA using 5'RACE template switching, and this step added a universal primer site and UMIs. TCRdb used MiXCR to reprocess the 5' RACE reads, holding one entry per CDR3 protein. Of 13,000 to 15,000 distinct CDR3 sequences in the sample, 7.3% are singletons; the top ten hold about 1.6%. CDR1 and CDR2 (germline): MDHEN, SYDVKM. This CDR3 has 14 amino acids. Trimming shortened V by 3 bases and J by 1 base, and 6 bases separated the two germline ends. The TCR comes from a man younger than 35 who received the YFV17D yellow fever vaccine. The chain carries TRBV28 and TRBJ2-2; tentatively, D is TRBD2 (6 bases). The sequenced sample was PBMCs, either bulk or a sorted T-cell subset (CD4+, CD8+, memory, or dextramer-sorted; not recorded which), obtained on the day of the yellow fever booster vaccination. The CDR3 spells CASSLGGNTGELFF. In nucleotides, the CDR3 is TGTGCCAGCAGTTTGGGGGGGAACACCGGGGAGCTGTTTTTT.